The 5 T cell receptor beta chains in this list originate from one sample, sequenced in a study of regulatory T cells in long-lasting Graves disease. The time point here: persistent/refractory GD, antithyroid drugs over 5 years with positive TRAb. From PBMCs, RNA was extracted and then used to make the TCR library. CDR3-region Arm-PCR and iRepertoire HTBI primers produced the TCR beta libraries. TCRdb reprocessed the multiplex PCR reads with MiXCR, giving one entry per CDR3 protein. In the table there are hundreds of thousands of distinct CDR3 sequences, less than 25% of which are singletons. This material consisted of peripheral blood mononuclear cells (PBMCs), taken when the disease was refractory, from a patient treated with antithyroid drugs. Receptor source: a female donor with Graves disease.

Comments on this clonotype: Relative to the germline gene, one junction end is altered; a read error may explain this. This chain uses TRBV7-9 with TRBJ2-7; TRBD2 agrees at 9 bases. The germline V gene has CDR1 SEHNR and CDR2 FQNEAQ (reference sequence). This CDR3 has 19 residues. The CDR3 DNA reads as TGTGTCAGCAGCTCGGGGGGATTCACTGGCGGGAGGGCCCCCGACGAGCAGTACTTC. Protein product: CVSSSGGFTGGRAPDEQYF. Looking up the rest from reference TRBV7-9 and TRBJ2-7 gives the full variable domain: DTGVSQNPRHKITKRGQNVTFRCDPISEHNRLYWYRQTLGQGPEFLTYFQNEAQLEKSRLLSDRFSAERPKGSFSTLEIQRTEQGDSAMYLCVSSSGGFTGGRAPDEQYFGPGTRLTVT.

This clonotype occurred many times. V usage is TRBV11-2 and J usage is TRBJ2-5, with D uncertain. This CDR3 contains 13 residues. Trimming removed 1 base from V and 2 bases from J, with 5 bases in between. Germline CDR1 SGHAT, CDR2 FQNNGV. The CDR3 spells CASSLGHQETQYF. CDR3 sequence (DNA): TGTGCCAGCAGCTTAGGACATCAAGAGACCCAGTACTTC.

This clonotype was observed a handful of times. The chain couples TRBV13 to TRBJ2-2; D is unresolved. Germline CDR1 and CDR2: PRHDT and FYEKMQ (reference sequence). Deletions cut 5 bases from V and 9 bases from J, with 10 bases between. The CDR3 runs to 12 residues. The CDR3 loop reads CASSEGKRELFF. CDR3 nucleotide sequence: TGTGCCAGCAGCGAAGGGAAGCGGGAGCTGTTTTTT.

This clonotype was seen at least ten times. This chain uses TRBV7-2 with TRBJ1-2; D is perhaps TRBD1 (6 bases). Germline CDR1 SGHTA, CDR2 FQGNSA. The CDR3 loop spans 15 amino acids. Trimming shortened V by 5 bases and J by 1 base, and 14 bases separated the two germline ends. CDR3 amino acids: CASSPGATDNYGYTF. DNA for the CDR3: TGTGCCAGCAGCCCAGGGGCGACAGATAACTATGGCTACACCTTC.

V is TRBV9 and J is TRBJ1-2; 8 bases line up with TRBD1. The CDR3 extends over 16 amino acids. After removal of 0 bases from V and 4 bases from J, the junction contained 8 bases not matched to a gene. From germline, CDR1 is SGDLS and CDR2 YYNGEE. Written as DNA, the CDR3 is TGTGCCAGCAGCGTAGCTCCTGGGGACAGGAGCTATGGCTACACCTTC. It specifies CASSVAPGDRSYGYTF.